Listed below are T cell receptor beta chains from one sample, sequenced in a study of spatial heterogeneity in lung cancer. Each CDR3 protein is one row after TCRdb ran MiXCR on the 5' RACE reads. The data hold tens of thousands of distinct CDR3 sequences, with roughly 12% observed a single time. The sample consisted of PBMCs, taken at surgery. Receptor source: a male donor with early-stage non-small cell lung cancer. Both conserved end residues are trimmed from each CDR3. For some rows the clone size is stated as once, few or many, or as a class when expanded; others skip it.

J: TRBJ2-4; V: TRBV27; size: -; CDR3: ASAGTLAKNIQY
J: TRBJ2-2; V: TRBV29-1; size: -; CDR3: SVTSGGTGELF
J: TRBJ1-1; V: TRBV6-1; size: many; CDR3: ASSEMGQGADTEAF
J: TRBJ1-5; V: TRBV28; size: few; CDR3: ASFPGTGNQPQH
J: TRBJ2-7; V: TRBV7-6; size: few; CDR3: ASSFRRDISLYEQY
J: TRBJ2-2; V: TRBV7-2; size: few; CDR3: ASSLGQGGTGELF
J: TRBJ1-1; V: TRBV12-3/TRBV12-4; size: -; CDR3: ASSLGLSAAF
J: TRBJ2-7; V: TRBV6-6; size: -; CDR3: ASSFTTGEQY
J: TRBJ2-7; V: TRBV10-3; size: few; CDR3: AISESAAVGTYEQY
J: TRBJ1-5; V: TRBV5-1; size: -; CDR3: ASSWEFGPQH
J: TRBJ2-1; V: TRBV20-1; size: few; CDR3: SASGDYPSYNEQF
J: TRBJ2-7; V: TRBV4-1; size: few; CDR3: ASSLEVAGENEQY
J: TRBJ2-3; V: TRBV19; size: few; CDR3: ASSIATSGGTHTQY
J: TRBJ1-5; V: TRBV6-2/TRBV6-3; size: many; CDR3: ASSGLLGQGVNQPQH
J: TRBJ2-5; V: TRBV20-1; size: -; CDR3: SATTETQY
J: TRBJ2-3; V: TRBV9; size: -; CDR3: ASSVGGGSTDTQY
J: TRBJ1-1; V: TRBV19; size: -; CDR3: ASRRQGEFTEAF
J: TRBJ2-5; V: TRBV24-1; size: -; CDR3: ATSDSSGAPLWETQY
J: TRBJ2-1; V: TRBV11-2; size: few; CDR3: ASSLATSGRYNEQF
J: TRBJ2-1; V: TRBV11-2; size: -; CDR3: ASSLASGSYNEQF
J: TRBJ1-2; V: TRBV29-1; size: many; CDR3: SVPTGGTGYGYT
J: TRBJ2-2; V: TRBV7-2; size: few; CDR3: ASSLRGAGSKTGELF
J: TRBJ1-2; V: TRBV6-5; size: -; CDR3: ASSFRQTANYGYT
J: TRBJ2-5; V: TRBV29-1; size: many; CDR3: SVGTGDTQETQY
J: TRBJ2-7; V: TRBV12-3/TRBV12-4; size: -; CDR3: ASSLTSGSSYEQY
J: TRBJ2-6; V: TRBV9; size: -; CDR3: ASSVDRPNSGANVLT
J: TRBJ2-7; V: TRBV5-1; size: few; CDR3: ASSSRTEGEQY
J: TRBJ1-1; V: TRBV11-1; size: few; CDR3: ASSLGGLGGGDTEAF
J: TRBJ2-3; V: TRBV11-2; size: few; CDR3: ASSPGLPRDTQY
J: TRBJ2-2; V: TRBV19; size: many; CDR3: ASSTRSPGELF
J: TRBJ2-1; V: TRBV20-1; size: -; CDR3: SARDRSGGAFNEQF
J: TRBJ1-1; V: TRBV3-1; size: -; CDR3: ASGGTGIRNTEAF
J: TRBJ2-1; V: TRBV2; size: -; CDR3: ASGTSGTRYNEQF
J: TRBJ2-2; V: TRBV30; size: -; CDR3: AWIPAGGQTGELF
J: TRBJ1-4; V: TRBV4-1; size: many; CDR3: ASSQASGREKLF
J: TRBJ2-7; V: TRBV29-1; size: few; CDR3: SVDKARGSSYEQY
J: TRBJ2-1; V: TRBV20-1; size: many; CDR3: SARDHSSGRVNEQF
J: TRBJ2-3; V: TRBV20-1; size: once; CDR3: SASLSGTGWTDTQY
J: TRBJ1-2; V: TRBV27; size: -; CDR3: ASSLNTNYGYT
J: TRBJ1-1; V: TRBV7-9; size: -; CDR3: ASTLPGLDTEAF
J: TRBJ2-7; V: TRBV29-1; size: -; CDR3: SAEGAGGTNEQY
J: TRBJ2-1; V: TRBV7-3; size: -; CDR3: ASSLTFQGEQF
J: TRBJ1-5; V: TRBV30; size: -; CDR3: AWSPLKVGAGEPQH
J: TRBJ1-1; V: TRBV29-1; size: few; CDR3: SVIVGTVNTEAF
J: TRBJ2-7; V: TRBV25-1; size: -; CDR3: ATSPSPYEQY
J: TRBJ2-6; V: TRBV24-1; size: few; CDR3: ATSDRGATGANVLT
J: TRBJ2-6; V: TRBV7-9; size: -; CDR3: ASSPTGANVLT
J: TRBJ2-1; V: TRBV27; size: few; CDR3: ASSLGTGGLF
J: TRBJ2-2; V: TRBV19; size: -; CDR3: ATKGTLGELF
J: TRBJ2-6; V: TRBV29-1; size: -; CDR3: SVEEGPGTVGSSGANVLT
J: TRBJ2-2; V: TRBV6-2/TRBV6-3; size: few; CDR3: ASRRAGELGELF
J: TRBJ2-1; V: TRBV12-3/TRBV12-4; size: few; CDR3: ASSTSQGSYNEQF
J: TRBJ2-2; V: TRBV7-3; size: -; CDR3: ASSLGPSGSSAELF
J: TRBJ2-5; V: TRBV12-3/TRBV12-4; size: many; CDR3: ASSGTSAMAQY
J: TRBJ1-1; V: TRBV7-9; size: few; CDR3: ASSTWDRGETEAF
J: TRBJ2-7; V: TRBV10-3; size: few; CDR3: AISTDAYEQY
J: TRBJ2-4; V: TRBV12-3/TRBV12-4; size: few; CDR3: ASRGGQGKAKNIQY
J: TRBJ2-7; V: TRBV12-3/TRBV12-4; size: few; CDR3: ASSFEEGQEY
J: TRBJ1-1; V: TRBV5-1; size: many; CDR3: ASSLGQGARAF